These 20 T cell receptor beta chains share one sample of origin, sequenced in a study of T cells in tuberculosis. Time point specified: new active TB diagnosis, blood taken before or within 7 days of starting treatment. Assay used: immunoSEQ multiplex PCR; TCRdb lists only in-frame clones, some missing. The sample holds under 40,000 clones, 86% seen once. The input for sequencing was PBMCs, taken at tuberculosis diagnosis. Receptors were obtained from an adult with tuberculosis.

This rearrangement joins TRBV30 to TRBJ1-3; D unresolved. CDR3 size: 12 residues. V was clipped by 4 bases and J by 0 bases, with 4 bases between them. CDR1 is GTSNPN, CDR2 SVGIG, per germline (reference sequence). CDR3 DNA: TGTGCCTGGACTATCTCTGGAAACACCATATATTTT. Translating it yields CAWTISGNTIYF.

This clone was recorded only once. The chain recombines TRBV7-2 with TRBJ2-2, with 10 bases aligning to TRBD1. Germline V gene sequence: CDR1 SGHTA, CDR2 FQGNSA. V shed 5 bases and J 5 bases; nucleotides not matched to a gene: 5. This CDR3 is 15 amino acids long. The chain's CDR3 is CASSPDRGRTGELFF. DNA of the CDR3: TGTGCCAGCAGCCCGGACAGGGGGAGGACCGGGGAGCTGTTTTTT.

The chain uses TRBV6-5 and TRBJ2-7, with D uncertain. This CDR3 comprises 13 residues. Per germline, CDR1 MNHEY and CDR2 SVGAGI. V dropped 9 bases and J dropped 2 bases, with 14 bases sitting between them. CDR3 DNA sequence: TGTGCCAGTTCTCGAGACACCCCCTACGAGCAGTACTTC. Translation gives CASSRDTPYEQYF.

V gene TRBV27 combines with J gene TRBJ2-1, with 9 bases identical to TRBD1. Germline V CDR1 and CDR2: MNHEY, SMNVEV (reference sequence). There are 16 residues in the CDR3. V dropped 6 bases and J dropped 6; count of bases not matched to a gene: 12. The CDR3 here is CASRGTGGPPINEQFF. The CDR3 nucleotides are TGTGCCAGCAGAGGAACAGGGGGCCCGCCGATCAATGAGCAGTTCTTC.

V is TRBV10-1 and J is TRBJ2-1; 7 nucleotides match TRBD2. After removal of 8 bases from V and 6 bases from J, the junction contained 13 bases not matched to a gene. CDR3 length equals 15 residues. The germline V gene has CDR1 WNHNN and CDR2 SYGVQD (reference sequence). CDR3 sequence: CASSRGLGDINEQFF. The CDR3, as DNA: TGCGCCAGCTCCAGAGGACTAGGTGATATCAATGAGCAGTTCTTC.

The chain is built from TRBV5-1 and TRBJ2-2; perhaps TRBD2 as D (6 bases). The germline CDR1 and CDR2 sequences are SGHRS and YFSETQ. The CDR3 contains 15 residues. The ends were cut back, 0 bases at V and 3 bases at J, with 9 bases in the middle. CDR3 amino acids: CASSLVAEDTGELFF. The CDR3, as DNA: TGCGCCAGCAGCTTGGTAGCGGAAGACACCGGGGAGCTGTTTTTT.

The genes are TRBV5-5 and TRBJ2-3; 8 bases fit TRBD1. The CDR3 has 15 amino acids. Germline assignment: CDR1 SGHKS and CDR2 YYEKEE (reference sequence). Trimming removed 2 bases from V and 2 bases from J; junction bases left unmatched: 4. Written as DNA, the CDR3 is TGTGCCAGCAGCTTAACAGGGGGGAACACAGATACGCAGTATTTT. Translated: CASSLTGGNTDTQYF.

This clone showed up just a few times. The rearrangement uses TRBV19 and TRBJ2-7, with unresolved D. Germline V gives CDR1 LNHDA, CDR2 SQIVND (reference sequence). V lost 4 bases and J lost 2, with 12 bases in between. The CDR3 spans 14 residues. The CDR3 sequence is CASSSSLVAYEQYF. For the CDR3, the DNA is TGTGCCAGTAGTAGTAGTCTAGTCGCCTACGAGCAGTACTTC.

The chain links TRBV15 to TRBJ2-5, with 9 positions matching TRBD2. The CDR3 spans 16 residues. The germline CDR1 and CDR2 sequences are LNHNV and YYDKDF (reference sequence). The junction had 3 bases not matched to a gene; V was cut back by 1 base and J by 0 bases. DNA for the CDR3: TGTGCCACCAGCAGAGCAAGCGGGGGGAACCAAGAGACCCAGTACTTC. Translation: CATSRASGGNQETQYF.

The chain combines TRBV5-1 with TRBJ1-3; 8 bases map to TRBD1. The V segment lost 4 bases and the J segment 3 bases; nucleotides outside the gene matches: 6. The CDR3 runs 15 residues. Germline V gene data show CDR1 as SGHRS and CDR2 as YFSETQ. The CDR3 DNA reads TGCGCCAGCAGCCCTACCACAGGGGGTGGAAACACCATATATTTT. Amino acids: CASSPTTGGGNTIYF.

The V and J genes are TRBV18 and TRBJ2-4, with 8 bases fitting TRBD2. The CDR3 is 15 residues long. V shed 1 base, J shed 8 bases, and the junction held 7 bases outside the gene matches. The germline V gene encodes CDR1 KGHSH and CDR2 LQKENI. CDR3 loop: CASSPRTGGPDIQYF. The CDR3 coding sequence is TGTGCCAGCTCACCACGTACGGGGGGGCCTGACATTCAGTACTTC.

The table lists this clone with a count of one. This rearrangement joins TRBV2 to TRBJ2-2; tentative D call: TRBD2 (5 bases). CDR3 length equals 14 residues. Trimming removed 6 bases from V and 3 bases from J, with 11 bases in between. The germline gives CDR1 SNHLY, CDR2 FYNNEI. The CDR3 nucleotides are TGTGCCAGCAGAAAGACTATCGACACCGGGGAGCTGTTTTTT. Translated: CASRKTIDTGELFF.

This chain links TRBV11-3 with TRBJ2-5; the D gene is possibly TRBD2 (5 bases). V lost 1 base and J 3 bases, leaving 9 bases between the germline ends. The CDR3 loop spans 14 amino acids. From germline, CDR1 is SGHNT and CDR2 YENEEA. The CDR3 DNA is TGTGCCAGCAGCTTAGGAGGGTTTGAAGAGACCCAGTACTTC. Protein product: CASSLGGFEETQYF.

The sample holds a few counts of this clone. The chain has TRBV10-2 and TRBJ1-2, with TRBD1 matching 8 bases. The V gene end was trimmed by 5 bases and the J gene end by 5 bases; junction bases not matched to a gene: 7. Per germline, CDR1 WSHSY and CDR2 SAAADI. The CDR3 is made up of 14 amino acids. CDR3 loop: CASSLDRDGYGYTF. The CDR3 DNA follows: TGCGCCAGCAGTCTGGACAGGGATGGTTATGGCTACACCTTC.

The CDR3 coding sequence is TGCGCCAGCAGCGGGGACAGGGAAGAGACCCAGTACTTC. Its translation is CASSGDREETQYF. This chain connects TRBV5-1 to TRBJ2-5, with 9 bases identical to TRBD1. There are 13 residues in the CDR3. With 4 bases clipped from V and 3 bases from J, the junction kept 1 base outside the gene matches. CDR1 is SGHRS and CDR2 is YFSETQ in the germline V gene.

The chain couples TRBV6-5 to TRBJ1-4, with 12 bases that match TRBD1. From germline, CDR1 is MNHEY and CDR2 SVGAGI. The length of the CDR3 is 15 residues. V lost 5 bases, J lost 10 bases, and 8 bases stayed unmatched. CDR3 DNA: TGTGCCAGCAGTCCCGGGGACAGGGGGCAGGGAAAACTGTTTTTT. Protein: CASSPGDRGQGKLFF.

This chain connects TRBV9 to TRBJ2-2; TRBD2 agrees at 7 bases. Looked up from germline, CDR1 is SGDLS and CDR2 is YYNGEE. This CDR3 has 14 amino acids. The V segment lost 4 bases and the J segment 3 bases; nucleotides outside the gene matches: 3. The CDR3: CASSRGDHTGELFF. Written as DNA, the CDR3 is TGTGCCAGCAGCCGGGGGGATCACACCGGGGAGCTGTTTTTT.

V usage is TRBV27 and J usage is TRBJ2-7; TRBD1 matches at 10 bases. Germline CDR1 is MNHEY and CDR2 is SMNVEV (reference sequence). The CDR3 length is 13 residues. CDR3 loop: CPLGTGDVYEQYF. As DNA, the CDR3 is TGTCCTCTCGGGACAGGGGATGTCTACGAGCAGTACTTC.

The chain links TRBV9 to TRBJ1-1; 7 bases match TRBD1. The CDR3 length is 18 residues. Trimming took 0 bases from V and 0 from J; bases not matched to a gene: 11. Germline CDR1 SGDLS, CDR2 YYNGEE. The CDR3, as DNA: TGTGCCAGCAGCGTAGAGGGAGGAGGGGGCAGGCTGAACACTGAAGCTTTCTTT. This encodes CASSVEGGGGRLNTEAFF.

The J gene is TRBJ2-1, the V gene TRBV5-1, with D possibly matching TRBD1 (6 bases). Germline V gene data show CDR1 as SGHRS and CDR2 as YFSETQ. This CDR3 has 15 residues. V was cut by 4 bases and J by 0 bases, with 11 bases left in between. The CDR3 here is CASSRDISSYNEQFF. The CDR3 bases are TGCGCCAGCAGCCGGGACATCAGCTCCTACAATGAGCAGTTCTTC.